The text below deals with one T cell receptor beta chain. The antigen is undetermined. What was sequenced were expressed TCRB transcripts, since all of the isolated RNA had been reverse transcribed. TCRdb's copy holds only in-frame clones and misses some; the assay was immunoSEQ multiplex PCR. The table shows roughly 230,000 clones, with 7.5% to 10% occurring only once. This sample is part of a study of beta chain features in type 1 diabetes. Study as a whole: Cell yields, gender and age were comparable in patients and healthy donors.

Findings of the study overall: The study found that naive, central memory and Treg TCRB repertoires appeared more similar in patients than in healthy donors. Shortening that was moderate but significant affected the TCRB CDR3s of Type 1 diabetes patients in all four CD4+ subsets.

Sorting with CD45RO/CCR7/CD25/CD127/CD95/CD27 yielded naive, central memory, regulatory and stem-like memory CD4+ cells. CDR3 size: 15 residues. The junction had 6 bases not matched to a gene; V was cut back by 6 bases and J by 2 bases. Germline V lookup: CDR1 SEHNR, CDR2 FQNEAQ (reference sequence). The TCR was taken from a woman under 30 in good health. The source material was naive CD4+ T cells from blood. The chain combines TRBV7-9 with TRBJ2-2; 7 bases agree with TRBD1. The CDR3: CASSLGQLNTGELFF. The CDR3 DNA reads as TGTGCCAGCAGTTTGGGACAGCTAAACACCGGGGAGCTGTTTTTT.